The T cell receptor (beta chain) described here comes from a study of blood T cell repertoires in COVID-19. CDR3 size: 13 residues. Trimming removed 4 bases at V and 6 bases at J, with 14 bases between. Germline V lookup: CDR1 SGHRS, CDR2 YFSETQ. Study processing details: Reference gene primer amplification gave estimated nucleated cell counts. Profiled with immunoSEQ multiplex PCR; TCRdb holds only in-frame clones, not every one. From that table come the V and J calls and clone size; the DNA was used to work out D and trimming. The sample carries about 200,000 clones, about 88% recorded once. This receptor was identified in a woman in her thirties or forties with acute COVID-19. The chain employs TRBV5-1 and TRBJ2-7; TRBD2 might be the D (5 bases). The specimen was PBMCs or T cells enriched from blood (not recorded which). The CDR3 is CASSDGLSIEQYF. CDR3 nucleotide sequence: TGCGCCAGCAGCGACGGACTGAGCATCGAGCAGTACTTC.